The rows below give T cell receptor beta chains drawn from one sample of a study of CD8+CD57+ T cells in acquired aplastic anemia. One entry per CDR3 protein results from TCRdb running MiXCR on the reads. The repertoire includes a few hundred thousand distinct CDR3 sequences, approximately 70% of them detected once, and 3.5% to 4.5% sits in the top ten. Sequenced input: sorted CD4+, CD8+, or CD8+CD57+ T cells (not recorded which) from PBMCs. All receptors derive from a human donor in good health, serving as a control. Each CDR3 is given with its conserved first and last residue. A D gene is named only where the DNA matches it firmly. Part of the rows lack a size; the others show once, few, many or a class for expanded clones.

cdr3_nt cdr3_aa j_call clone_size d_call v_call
TGCAGTGCCAGAGGGGGGGTGGAGACCCAGCAGTACTTC CSARGGVETQQYF TRBJ2-7 once . TRBV20-1
TGCGCCAGCAGCCACTCGAGCGGCACGGAGACCCAGTACTTC CASSHSSGTETQYF TRBJ2-5 once . TRBV5-1
TGTGCCAGTAGTATTCCCGGGCCTGGGGCCAACATCCTTACTTTC CASSIPGPGANILTF TRBJ2-6 . . TRBV19
TGTGCCAGCACCTTTCCCGGGACTAGCGGCTACAATGAGCAGTTCTTC CASTFPGTSGYNEQFF TRBJ2-1 . TRBD2 TRBV25-1
TGTGCCAGCAGCCAAGACAGGGCGGCCATTCAGGCCCAGCATTTT CASSQDRAAIQAQHF TRBJ1-5 once TRBD1 TRBV7-9
TGTGCCAGCAGTTTAGTTGGGACTAGCGGGTCCCAAGAGACCCAGCATTTT CASSLVGTSGSQETQHF TRBJ1-5 . . TRBV2
TGCGCCAGCAGCTTGGGAGACAGGGGCCCGGCTTCGGAGACCCAGTACTTC CASSLGDRGPASETQYF TRBJ2-5 . TRBD1 TRBV5-5
TGTGCCATAGGGCTCCCGGGCACGAACACCGGGGAGCTGTTTTTT CAIGLPGTNTGELFF TRBJ2-2 . . TRBV10-3
TGTGCCAGCACCGATAGTTCAGCCCCGCCCGGCAAGGAGCAGTTCTTC CASTDSSAPPGKEQFF TRBJ2-1 . . TRBV7-2
. CASSVGSGARDEQYF TRBJ2-7 . . TRBV9
TGTGCCAGCAGCCCGGGACGAGCGGGGGTCAATGAGCAGTTCTTC CASSPGRAGVNEQFF TRBJ2-1 . TRBD2 TRBV9
TGTGCCAGCAGCTCCTTGGGACGAAACTGCCAATATTTT CASSSLGRNCQYF TRBJ1-3 once . TRBV7-2
TGTGCCAGCAGCTCCCACCGGGCCCAAAGGGGTGAAGCTTTCTTT CASSSHRAQRGEAFF TRBJ1-1 . . TRBV7-8
TGCAGTGTTCCCAGGGGACCCTACAATGAGCAGTTCTTC CSVPRGPYNEQFF TRBJ2-1 few . TRBV20-1
TGTGCCAGCAGTGAATACAATTCCGGGACAGGGTTCTATGGCTACACCTTC CASSEYNSGTGFYGYTF TRBJ1-2 . TRBD1 TRBV25-1
TGCAGTGCTACCGAGACCGGGACAGGTTATTCACCCCTCCACTTT CSATETGTGYSPLHF TRBJ1-6 . TRBD1 TRBV20-1